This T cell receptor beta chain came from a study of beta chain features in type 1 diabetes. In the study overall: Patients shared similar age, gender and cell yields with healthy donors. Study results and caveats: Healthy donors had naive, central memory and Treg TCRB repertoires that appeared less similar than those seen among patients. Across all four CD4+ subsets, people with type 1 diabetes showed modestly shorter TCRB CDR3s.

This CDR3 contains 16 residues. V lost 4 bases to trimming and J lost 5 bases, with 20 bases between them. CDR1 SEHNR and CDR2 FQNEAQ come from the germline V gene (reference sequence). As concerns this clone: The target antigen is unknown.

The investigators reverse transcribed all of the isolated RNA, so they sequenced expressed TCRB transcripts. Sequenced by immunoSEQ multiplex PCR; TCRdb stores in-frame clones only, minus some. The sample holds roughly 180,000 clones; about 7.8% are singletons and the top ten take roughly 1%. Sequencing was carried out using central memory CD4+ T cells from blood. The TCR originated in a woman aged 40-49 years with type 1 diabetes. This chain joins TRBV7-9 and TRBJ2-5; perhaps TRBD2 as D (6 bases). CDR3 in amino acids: CASSSSPAGPGETQYF. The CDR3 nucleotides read TGTGCCAGCAGCTCTTCCCCCGCGGGGCCCGGGGAGACCCAGTACTTC.